This T cell receptor beta chain was profiled in a study of blood T cell repertoires in COVID-19. The germline V gene has CDR1 SNHLY and CDR2 FYNNEI. CDR3 length: 14 amino acids. Trimming cost V 6 bases and J 7 bases, with 18 bases left between them. Data came from immunoSEQ multiplex PCR; TCRdb stores just in-frame clones and leaves some out. This sample has roughly 77,000 clones; 60% to 80% occur once, and the top ten carry 9.9%. This receptor was obtained from a human donor in a cohort sampled during active COVID-19. The source material was peripheral blood. The chain carries TRBV2 and TRBJ1-2; unclear D gene. CDR3 DNA sequence: TGTGCCAGCAGATCCCGGACTGGGAGCGGTGGCTACACCTTC. It is translated as CASRSRTGSGGYTF.